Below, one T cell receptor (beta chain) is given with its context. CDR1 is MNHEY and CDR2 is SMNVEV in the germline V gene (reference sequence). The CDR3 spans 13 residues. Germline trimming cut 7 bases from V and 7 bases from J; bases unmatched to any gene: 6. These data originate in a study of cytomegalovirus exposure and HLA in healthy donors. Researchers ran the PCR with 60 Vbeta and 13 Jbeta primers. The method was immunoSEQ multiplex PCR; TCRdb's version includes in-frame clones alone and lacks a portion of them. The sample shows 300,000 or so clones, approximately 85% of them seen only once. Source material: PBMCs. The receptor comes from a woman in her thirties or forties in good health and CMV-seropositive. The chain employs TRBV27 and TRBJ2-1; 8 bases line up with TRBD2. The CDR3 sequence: CASTGTSTNEQFF. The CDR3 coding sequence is TGTGCCAGCACCGGGACTAGTACGAATGAGCAGTTCTTC.